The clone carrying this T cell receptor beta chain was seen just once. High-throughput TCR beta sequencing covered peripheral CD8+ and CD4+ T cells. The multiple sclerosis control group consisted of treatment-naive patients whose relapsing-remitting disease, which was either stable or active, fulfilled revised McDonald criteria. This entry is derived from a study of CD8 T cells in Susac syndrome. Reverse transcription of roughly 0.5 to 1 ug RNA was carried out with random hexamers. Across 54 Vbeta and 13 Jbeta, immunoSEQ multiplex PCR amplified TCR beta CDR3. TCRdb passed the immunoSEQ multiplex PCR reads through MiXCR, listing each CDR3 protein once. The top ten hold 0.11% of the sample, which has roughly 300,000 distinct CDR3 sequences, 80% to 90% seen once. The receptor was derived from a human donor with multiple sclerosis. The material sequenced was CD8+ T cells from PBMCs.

The CDR3 reads CASSLGGTSGTSYEQYF. The CDR3 DNA is TGCGCCAGCAGCTTGGGGGGGACTAGCGGGACGTCATACGAGCAGTACTTC. The rearrangement links TRBV5-1 to TRBJ2-7; 13 bases are shared with TRBD2. Trimming cost V 0 bases and J 4 bases; bases outside gene matches: 7. This CDR3 is built from 17 residues. Looked up from germline, CDR1 is SGHRS and CDR2 is YFSETQ.